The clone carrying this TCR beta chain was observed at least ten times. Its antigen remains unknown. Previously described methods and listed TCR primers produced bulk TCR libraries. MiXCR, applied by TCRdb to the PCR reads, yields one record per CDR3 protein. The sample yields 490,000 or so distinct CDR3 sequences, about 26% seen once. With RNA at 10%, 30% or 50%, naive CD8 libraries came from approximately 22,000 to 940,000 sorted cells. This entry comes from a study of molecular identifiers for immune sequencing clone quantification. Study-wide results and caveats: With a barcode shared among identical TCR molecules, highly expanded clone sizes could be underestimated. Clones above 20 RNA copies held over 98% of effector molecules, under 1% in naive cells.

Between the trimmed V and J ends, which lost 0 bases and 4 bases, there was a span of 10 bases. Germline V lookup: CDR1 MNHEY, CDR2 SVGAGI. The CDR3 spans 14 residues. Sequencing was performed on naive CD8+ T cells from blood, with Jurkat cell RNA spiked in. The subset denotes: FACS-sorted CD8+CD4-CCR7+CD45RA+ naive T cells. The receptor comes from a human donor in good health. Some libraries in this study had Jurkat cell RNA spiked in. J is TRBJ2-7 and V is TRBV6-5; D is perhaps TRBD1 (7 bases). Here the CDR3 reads CASSYSQGGYEQYF. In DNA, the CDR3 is TGTGCCAGCAGTTACTCCCAGGGGGGATACGAGCAGTACTTC.